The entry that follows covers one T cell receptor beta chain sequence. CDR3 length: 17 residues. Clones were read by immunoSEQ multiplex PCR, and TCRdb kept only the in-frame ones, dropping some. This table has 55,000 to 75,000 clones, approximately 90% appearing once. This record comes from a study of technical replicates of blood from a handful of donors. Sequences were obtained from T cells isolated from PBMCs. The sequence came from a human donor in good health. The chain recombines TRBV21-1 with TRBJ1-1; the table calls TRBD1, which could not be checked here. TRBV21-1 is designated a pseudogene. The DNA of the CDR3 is TGTGCCAGCAGCAAAGGAAGCAGGTTAAGGATGAACACTGAAGCTTTCTTT. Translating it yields CASSKGSRLRMNTEAFF.